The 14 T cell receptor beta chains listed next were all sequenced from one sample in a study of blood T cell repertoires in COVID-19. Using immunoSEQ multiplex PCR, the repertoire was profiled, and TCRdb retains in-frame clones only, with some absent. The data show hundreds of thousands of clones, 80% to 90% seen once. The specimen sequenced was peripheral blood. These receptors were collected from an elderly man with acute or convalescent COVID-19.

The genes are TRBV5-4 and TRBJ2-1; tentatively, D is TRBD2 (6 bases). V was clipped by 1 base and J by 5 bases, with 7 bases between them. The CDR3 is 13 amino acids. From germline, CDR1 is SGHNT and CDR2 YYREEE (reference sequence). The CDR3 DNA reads TGTGCCAGCAGCTTGACTAGCAACAATGAGCAGTTCTTC. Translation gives CASSLTSNNEQFF. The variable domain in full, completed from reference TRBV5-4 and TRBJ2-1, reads ETGVTQSPTHLIKTRGQQVTLRCSSQSGHNTVSWYQQALGQGPQFIFQYYREEENGRGNFPPRFSGLQFPNYSSELNVNALELDDSALYLCASSLTSNNEQFFGPGTRLTVL.

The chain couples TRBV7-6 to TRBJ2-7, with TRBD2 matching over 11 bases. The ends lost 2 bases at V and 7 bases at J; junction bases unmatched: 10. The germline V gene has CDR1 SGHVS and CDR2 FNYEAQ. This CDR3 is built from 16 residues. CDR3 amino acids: CASSLIAGGPSSEQYF. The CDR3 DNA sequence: TGTGCCAGCAGCTTAATAGCGGGAGGGCCTTCGAGTGAGCAGTACTTC.

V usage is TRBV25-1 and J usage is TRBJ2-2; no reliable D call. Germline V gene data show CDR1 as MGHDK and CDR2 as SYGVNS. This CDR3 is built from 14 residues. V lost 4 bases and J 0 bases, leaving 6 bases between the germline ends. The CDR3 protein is CASSVGPNTGELFF. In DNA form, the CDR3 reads TGTGCCAGCAGTGTTGGGCCGAACACCGGGGAGCTGTTTTTT.

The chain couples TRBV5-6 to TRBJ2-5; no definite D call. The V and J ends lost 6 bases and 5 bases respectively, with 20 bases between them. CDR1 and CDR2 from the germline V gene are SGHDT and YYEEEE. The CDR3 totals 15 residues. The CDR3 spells CASTAWVSGWETQYF. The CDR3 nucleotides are TGTGCCAGCACAGCTTGGGTCTCGGGTTGGGAGACCCAGTACTTC. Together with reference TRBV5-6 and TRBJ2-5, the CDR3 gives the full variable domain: DAGVTQSPTHLIKTRGQQVTLRCSPKSGHDTVSWYQQALGQGPQFIFQYYEEEERQRGNFPDRFSGHQFPNYSSELNVNALLLGDSALYLCASTAWVSGWETQYFGPGTRLLVL.

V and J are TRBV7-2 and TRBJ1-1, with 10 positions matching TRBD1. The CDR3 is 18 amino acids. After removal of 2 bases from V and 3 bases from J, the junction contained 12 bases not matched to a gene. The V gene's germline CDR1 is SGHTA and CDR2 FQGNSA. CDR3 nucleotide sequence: TGTGCCAGCAGCTTATCCGCCCGTCCCGGGACAGGGGACACTGAAGCTTTCTTT. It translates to CASSLSARPGTGDTEAFF.

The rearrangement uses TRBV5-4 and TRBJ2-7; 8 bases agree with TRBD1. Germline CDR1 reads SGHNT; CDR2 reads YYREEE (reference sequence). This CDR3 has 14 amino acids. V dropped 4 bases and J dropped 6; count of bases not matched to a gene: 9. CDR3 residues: CASSVDRALIEQYF. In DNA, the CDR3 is TGTGCCAGCAGCGTGGACAGGGCCCTGATCGAGCAGTACTTC.

The CDR3 reads CASSYLPTGGGEQYF. DNA for the CDR3: TGTGCCAGCAGTTACCTCCCGACAGGGGGTGGCGAGCAGTACTTC. This rearrangement joins TRBV6-5 to TRBJ2-7, with TRBD1 matching over 9 bases. The CDR3 covers 15 residues. From germline, CDR1 is MNHEY and CDR2 SVGAGI. Germline trimming cut 2 bases from V and 6 bases from J; bases unmatched to any gene: 8.

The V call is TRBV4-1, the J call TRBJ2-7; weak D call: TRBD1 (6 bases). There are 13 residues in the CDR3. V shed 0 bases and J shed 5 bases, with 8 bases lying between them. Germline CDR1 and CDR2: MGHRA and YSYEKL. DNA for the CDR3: TGCGCCAGCAGCCAAGACAGGGGCCACGAGCAGTACTTC. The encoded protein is CASSQDRGHEQYF.

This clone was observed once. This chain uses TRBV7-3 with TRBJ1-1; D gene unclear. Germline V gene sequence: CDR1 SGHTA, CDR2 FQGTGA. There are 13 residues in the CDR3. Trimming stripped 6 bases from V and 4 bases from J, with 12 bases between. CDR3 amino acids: CASRYFTSTEAFF. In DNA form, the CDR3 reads TGTGCCAGCAGATATTTCACTTCCACTGAAGCTTTCTTT.

Here the CDR3 reads CASSLVRNEKLFF. The CDR3, as DNA: TGTGCCAGTAGTCTCGTCCGTAATGAAAAACTGTTTTTT. This sequence joins TRBV19 and TRBJ1-4; D gene unclear. The CDR3 totals 13 residues. From germline, CDR1 is LNHDA and CDR2 SQIVND (reference sequence). Trimming removed 5 bases from V and 4 bases from J, with 8 bases in between.

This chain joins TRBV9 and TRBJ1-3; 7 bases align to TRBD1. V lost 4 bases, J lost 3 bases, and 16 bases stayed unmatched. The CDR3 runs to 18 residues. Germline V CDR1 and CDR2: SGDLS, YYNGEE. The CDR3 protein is CASSPRDRGLGFGNTIYF. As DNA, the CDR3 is TGTGCCAGCAGCCCGCGGGACAGAGGTTTAGGTTTTGGAAACACCATATATTTT.

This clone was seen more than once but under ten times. The CDR3 DNA is TGTGCCAGCAGTGAAGCCGACAGGGTCGGAAACACCATATATTTT. This encodes CASSEADRVGNTIYF. This chain connects TRBV6-1 to TRBJ1-3; 7 positions agree with TRBD1. V was pared by 0 bases and J by 4 bases, with 3 bases of the junction left unmatched. The V gene's germline CDR1 is MNHNS and CDR2 SASEGT. This CDR3 contains 15 residues.

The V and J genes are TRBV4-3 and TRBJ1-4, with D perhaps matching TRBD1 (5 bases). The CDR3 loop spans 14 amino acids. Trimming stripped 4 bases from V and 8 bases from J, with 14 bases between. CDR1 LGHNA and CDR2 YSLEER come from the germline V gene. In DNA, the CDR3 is TGCGCCAGCAGCCCCGGGGGGGTTGGGGAAAAACTGTTTTTT. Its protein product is CASSPGGVGEKLFF.

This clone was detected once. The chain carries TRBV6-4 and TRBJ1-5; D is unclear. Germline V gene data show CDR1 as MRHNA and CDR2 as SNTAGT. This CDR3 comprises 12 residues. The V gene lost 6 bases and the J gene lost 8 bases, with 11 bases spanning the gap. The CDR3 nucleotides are TGTGCCAGCAGCCCCGTCCGTGAGCCCCAGCATTTT. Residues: CASSPVREPQHF.